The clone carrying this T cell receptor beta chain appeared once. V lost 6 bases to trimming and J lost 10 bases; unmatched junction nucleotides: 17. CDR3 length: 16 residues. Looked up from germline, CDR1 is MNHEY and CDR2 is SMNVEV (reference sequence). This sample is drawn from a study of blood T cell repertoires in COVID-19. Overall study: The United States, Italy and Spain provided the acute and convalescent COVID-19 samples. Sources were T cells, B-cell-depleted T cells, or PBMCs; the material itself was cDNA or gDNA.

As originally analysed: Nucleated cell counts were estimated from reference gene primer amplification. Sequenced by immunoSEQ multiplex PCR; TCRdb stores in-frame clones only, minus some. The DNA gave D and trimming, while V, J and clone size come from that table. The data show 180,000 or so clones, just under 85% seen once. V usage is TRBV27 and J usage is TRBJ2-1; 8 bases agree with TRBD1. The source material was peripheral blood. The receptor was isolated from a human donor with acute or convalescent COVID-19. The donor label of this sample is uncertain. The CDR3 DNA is TGTGCCAGCAGCTGGGGGACAGGAATTACAATGAGAGAGCAGTTCTTC. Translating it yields CASSWGTGITMREQFF.